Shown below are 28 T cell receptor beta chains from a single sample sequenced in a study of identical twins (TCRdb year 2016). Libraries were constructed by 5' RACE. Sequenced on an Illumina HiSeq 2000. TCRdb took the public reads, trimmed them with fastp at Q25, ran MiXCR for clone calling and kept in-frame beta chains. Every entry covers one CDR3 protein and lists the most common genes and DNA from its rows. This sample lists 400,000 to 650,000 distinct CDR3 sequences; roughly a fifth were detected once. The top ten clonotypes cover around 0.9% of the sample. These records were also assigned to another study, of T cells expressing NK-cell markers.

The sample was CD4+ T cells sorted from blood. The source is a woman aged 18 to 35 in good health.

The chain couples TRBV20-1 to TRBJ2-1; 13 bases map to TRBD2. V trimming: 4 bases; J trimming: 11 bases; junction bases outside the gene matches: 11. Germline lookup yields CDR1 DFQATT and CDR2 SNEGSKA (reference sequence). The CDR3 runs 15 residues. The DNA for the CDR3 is TGCAGTGCTAACGGACTAGCGGGGGCGGCGGGGAAGCAGTTCTTC. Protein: CSANGLAGAAGKQFF.

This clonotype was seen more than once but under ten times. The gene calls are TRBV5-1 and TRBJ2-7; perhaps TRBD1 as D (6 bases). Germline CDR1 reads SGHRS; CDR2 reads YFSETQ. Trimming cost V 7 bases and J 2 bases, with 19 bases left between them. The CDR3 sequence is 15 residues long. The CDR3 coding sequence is TGCGCCAGCGCCTTGGTAGGGGGAGAGACCTACGAGCAGTACTTC. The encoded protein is CASALVGGETYEQYF.

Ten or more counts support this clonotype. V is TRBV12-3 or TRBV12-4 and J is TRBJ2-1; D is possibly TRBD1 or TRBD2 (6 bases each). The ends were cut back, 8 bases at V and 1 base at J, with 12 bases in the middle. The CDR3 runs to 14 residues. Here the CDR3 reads CASSGGESYNEQFF. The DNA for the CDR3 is TGTGCCAGCTCCGGGGGCGAGTCCTACAATGAGCAGTTCTTC.

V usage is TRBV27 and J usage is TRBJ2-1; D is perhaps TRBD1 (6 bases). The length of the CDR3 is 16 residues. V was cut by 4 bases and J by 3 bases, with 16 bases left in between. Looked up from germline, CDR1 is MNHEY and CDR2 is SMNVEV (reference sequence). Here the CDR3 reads CASSSSMDSFYNEQFF. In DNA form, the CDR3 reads TGTGCCAGCAGTTCGTCCATGGACAGTTTCTACAATGAGCAGTTCTTC.

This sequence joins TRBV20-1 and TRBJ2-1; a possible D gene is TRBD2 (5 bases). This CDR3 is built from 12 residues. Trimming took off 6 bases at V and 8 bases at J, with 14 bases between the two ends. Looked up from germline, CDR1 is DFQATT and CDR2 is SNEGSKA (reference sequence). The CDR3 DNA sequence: TGCAGTGCCCTCCACGAGGGTCATGAGCAGTTCTTC. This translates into CSALHEGHEQFF.

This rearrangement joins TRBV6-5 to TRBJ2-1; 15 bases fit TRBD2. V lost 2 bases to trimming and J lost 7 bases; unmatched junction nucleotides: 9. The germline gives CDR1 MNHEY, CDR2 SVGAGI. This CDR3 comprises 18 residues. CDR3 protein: CASSYLSPGTSGRNEQFF. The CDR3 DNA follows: TGTGCCAGCAGTTACCTATCGCCAGGGACTAGCGGGAGGAATGAGCAGTTCTTC.

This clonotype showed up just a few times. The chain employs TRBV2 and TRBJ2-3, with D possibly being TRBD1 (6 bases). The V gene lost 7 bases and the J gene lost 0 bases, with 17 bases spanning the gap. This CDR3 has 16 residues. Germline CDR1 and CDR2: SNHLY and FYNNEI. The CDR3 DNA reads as TGTGCCAGCATCCCGGGACATTCGCGAAGCACAGATACGCAGTATTTT. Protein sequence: CASIPGHSRSTDTQYF.

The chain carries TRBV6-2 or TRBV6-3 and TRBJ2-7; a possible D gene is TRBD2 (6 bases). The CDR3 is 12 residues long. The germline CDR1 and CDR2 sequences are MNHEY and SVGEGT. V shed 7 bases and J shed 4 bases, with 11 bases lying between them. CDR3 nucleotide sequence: TGTGCCAGCAAGGAGGGGACTTACGAGCAGTACTTC. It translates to CASKEGTYEQYF.

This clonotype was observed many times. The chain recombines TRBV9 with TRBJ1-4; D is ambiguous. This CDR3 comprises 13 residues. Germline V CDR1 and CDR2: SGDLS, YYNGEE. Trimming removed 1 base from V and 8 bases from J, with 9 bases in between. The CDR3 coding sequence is TGTGCCAGCAGCGTAAACGGAGGGGAAAAACTGTTTTTT. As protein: CASSVNGGEKLFF.

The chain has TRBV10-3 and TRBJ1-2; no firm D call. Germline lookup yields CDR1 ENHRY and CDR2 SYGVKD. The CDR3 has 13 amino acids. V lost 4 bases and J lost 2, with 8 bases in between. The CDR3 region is CAISGGVNYGYTF. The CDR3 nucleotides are TGTGCCATCAGTGGTGGGGTAAACTATGGCTACACCTTC.

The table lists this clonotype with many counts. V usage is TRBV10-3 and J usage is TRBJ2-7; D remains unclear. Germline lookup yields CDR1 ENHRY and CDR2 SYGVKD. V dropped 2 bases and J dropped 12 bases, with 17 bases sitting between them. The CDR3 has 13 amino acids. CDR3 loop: CAISERSGIRAYF. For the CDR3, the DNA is TGTGCCATCAGTGAGAGATCGGGTATCCGTGCGTACTTC.

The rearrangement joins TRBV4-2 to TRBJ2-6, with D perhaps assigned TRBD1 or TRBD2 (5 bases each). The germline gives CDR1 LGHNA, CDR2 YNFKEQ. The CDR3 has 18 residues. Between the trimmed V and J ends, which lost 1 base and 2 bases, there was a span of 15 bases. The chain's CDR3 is CASSQAGRESAGANVLTF. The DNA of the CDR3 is TGTGCCAGCAGCCAAGCCGGCAGGGAGAGTGCTGGGGCCAACGTCCTGACTTTC.

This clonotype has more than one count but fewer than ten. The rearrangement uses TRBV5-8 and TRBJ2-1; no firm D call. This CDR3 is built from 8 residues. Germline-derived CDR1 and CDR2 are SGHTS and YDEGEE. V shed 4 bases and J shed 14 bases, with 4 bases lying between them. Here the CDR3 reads CASSAKFF. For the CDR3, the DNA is TGTGCCAGCAGCGCCAAGTTCTTC.

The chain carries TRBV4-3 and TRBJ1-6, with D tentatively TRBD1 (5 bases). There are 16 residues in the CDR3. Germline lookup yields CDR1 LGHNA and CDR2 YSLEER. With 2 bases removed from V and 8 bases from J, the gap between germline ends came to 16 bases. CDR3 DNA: TGCGCCAGCAGCCAAACCGGACGGGGGGGGTATTCACCCCTCCACTTT. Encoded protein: CASSQTGRGGYSPLHF.

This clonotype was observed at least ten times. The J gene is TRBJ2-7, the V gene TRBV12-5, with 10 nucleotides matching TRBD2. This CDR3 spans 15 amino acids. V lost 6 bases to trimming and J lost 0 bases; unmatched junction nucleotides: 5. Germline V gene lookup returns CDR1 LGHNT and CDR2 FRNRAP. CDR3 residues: CASGDASGGSYEQYF. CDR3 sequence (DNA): TGTGCTAGTGGCGACGCTAGCGGGGGCTCCTACGAGCAGTACTTC.

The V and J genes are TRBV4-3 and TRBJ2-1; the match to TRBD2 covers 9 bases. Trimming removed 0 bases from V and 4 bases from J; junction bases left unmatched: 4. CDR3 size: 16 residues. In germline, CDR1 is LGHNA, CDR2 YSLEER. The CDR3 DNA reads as TGCGCCAGCAGCCAAGAGGTAGCGGGAGTATACAATGAGCAGTTCTTC. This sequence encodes CASSQEVAGVYNEQFF.

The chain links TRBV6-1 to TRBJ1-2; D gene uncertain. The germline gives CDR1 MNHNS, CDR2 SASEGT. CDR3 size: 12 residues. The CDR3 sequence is CASKAQSKGYTF. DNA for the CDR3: TGTGCAAGTAAAGCACAGTCAAAGGGCTACACCTTC.

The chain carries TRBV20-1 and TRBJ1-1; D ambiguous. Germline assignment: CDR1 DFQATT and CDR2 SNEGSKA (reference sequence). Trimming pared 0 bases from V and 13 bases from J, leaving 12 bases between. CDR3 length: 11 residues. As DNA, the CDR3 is TGCAGTGCTAGAGAAACGAGGGCTATTTTCTTT. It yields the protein CSARETRAIFF.

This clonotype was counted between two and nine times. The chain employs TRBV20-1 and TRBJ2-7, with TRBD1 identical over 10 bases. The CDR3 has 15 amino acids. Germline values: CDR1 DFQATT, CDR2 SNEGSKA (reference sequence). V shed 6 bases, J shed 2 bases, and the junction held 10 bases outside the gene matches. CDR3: CSALNPGQGTYEQYF. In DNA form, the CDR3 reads TGCAGTGCCCTCAATCCGGGACAGGGGACCTACGAGCAGTACTTC.

The CDR3 DNA sequence: TGTGCCACCTTTAGCGGGAGGCAGAGCACCGGGGAGCTGTTTTTT. Amino acids: CATFSGRQSTGELFF. The V gene is TRBV6-1, the J gene TRBJ2-2; TRBD2 agrees at 10 bases. V was clipped by 10 bases and J by 4 bases; unmatched bases: 9. CDR1 and CDR2 (germline): MNHNS, SASEGT. The CDR3 extends over 15 amino acids.

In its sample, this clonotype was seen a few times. The CDR3: CASSPTGTPNQPQHF. CDR3 in DNA: TGTGCCAGCAGTCCAACAGGGACACCAAATCAGCCCCAGCATTTT. This rearrangement joins TRBV12-3 or TRBV12-4 to TRBJ1-5; possibly TRBD1 for D (6 bases). The CDR3 loop spans 15 amino acids. V was shortened by 5 bases and J by 4 bases, with 15 bases between the two germline ends.

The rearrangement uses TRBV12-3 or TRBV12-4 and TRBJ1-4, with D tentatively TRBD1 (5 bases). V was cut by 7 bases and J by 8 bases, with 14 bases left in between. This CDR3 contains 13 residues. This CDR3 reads CASTSQRGEKLFF. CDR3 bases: TGTGCCAGCACCTCCCAAAGGGGCGAAAAACTGTTTTTT.

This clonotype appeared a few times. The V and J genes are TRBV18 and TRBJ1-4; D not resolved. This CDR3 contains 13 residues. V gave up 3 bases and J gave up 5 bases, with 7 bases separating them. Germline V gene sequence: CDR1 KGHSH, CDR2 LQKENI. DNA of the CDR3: TGTGCCAGCTCACCGAAGAAAAATGAAAAACTGTTTTTT. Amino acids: CASSPKKNEKLFF.

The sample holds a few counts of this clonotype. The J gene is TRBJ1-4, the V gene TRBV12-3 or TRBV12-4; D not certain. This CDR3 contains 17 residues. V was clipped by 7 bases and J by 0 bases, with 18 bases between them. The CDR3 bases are TGTGCCAGCACCTCCCGGGATCAAAGTGCAACTAATGAAAAACTGTTTTTT. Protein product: CASTSRDQSATNEKLFF.

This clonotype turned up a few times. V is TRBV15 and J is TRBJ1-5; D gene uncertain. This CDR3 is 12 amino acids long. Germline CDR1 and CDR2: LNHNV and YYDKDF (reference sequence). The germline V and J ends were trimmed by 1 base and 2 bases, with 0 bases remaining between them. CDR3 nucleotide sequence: TGTGCCACCAGCAGAGGCAATCAGCCCCAGCATTTT. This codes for CATSRGNQPQHF.

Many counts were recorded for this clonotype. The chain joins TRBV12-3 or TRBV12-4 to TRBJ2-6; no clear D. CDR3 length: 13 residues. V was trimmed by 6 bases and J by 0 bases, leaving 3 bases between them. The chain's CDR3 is CASRISGANVLTF. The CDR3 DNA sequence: TGTGCCAGCAGAATCTCTGGGGCCAACGTCCTGACTTTC.

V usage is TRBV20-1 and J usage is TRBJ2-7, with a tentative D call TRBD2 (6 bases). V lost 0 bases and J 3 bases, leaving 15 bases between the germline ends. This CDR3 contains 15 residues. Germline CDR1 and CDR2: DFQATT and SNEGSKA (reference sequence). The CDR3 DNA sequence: TGCAGTGCTAGAGATAGGGACGCGGGGTACTACGAGCAGTACTTC. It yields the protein CSARDRDAGYYEQYF.

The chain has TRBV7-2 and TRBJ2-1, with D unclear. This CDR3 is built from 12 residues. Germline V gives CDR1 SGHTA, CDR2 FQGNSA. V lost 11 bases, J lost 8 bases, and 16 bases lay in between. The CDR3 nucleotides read TGTGCCTCCACCGCCACCAGGCATGAGCAGTTCTTC. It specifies CASTATRHEQFF.